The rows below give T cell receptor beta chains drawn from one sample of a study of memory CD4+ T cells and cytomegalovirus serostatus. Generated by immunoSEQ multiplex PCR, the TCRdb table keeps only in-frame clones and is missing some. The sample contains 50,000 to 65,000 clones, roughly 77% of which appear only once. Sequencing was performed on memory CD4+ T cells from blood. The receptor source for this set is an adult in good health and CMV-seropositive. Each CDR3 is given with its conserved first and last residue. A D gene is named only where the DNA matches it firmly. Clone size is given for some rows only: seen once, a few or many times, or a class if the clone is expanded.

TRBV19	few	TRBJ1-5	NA	CASSIVDGRDRQPQHF	TGTGCCAGTAGTATAGTAGACGGCAGGGATCGTCAGCCCCAGCATTTT
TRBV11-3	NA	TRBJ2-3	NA	CASSLISADTQYF	TGTGCCAGCAGCTTGATTAGCGCAGATACGCAGTATTTT
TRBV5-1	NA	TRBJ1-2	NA	CASSGGTFNYGYTF	TGCGCCAGCAGCGGAGGAACCTTTAACTATGGCTACACCTTC
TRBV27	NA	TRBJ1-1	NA	CASAAKSPGEGEAFF	TGTGCCAGCGCTGCGAAAAGTCCGGGGGAGGGGGAAGCTTTCTTT
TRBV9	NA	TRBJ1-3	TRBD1	CASSTQGAGGNTIYF	TGTGCCAGCAGTACCCAGGGGGCAGGTGGAAACACCATATATTTT
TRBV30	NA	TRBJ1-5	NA	CAWSGSTGWDQPQHF	TGTGCCTGGAGCGGGAGTACAGGGTGGGATCAGCCCCAGCATTTT
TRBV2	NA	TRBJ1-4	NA	CASSPGDLTEKLFF	TGTGCCAGCAGTCCAGGGGACCTGACCGAAAAACTGTTTTTT
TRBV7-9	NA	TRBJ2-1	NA	CASSLALAATGEQFF	TGTGCCAGCAGCTTAGCTTTAGCAGCGACTGGGGAGCAGTTCTTC
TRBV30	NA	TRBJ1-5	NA	CAWTPPGAKYSNQPQHF	TGTGCCTGGACCCCCCCGGGAGCGAAATATAGCAATCAGCCCCAGCATTTT
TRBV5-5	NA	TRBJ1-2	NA	CASSAGGVVRNYGYTF	TGTGCCAGCAGCGCCGGTGGGGTTGTGCGGAACTATGGCTACACCTTC
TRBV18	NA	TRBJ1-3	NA	CASSPNRSGNTIYF	TGTGCCAGCTCACCGAACCGCTCTGGAAACACCATATATTTT